The clone carrying this TCR beta chain was seen a few times. The sample comes from a study of blood T cell repertoires in COVID-19. CDR3 length equals 13 residues. V lost 1 base, J lost 6 bases, and 11 bases lay in between. Germline V CDR1 and CDR2: SGHDT, YYEEEE. The data were produced by immunoSEQ multiplex PCR, yet TCRdb's version contains in-frame clones alone and is incomplete. The sample lists 200,000 to 300,000 clones; roughly 79% were seen once. Sample: peripheral blood. This chain links TRBV5-6 with TRBJ2-7; D remains ambiguous. This receptor was obtained from a woman older than 75 with acute or convalescent COVID-19. The CDR3 DNA follows: TGTGCCAGCAGCTTGTATTCCAGAAGCGAGCAGTACTTC. This translates into CASSLYSRSEQYF. Drawing the rest from reference TRBV5-6 and TRBJ2-7, the complete variable domain is DAGVTQSPTHLIKTRGQQVTLRCSPKSGHDTVSWYQQALGQGPQFIFQYYEEEERQRGNFPDRFSGHQFPNYSSELNVNALLLGDSALYLCASSLYSRSEQYFGPGTRLTVT.